These 24 T cell receptor beta chains were all obtained from the same sample, sequenced in a study of CD8+CD57+ T cells in acquired aplastic anemia. For sequencing, patients were chosen who had shown expansion of CD8+CD57+ cells by flow cytometry. Genomic DNA, serving as template, underwent TCR beta VDJ and CDR3 profiling. TCRdb ran MiXCR on the reads and lists one entry per CDR3 protein. The table includes about 220,000 distinct CDR3 sequences, approximately 45% detected once. The sequenced sample was sorted CD4+, CD8+, or CD8+CD57+ T cells (not recorded which) from PBMCs. The receptors here all came from a human donor with aplastic anemia.

The chain links TRBV2 to TRBJ1-5; D is ambiguous. CDR1 and CDR2 (germline): SNHLY, FYNNEI. V lost 3 bases and J 0 bases, leaving 9 bases between the germline ends. This CDR3 has 15 amino acids. The CDR3 nucleotides are TGTGCCAGCAGTGAGGAGGGAATTAGCAATCAGCCCCAGCATTTT. It is translated as CASSEEGISNQPQHF.

This clonotype was counted ten times or more. The chain couples TRBV27 to TRBJ2-3; no reliable D call. Germline CDR1 reads MNHEY; CDR2 reads SMNVEV (reference sequence). This CDR3 is 11 amino acids long. V lost 7 bases, J lost 2 bases, and 4 bases lay in between. For the CDR3, the DNA is TGTGCCAGCACCCTCACAGATACGCAGTATTTT. Translation gives CASTLTDTQYF.

This clonotype was seen many times. The J gene is TRBJ1-5, the V gene TRBV20-1; TRBD1 is a possible D gene (6 bases). The CDR3 spans 16 residues. Germline V CDR1 and CDR2: DFQATT, SNEGSKA (reference sequence). Trimming took off 6 bases at V and 5 bases at J, with 23 bases between the two ends. The CDR3 nucleotides are TGCAGTGCCATGAATTCGAATTTAGGGGGGGATCAGCCCCAGCATTTT. This codes for CSAMNSNLGGDQPQHF.

The chain is built from TRBV7-9 and TRBJ1-4; possibly TRBD1 for D (5 bases). There are 13 residues in the CDR3. From germline, CDR1 is SEHNR and CDR2 FQNEAQ (reference sequence). V was pared by 5 bases and J by 13 bases, with 17 bases between. In DNA form, the CDR3 reads TGTGCCAGCAGCCGGCCCGCGGTCGGGGGACTGTTTTTT. Protein product: CASSRPAVGGLFF.

This rearrangement joins TRBV10-2 to TRBJ2-7, with D perhaps being TRBD1 or TRBD2 (6 bases each). The CDR3 loop spans 14 amino acids. V shed 6 bases and J shed 4 bases, with 16 bases lying between them. The germline V gene has CDR1 WSHSY and CDR2 SAAADI. The CDR3 bases are TGCGCCAGCAGCGGTCCCCAAGGGGGGTACGAGCAGTACTTC. As protein: CASSGPQGGYEQYF.

The table lists this clonotype with a few counts. This sequence joins TRBV6-2 or TRBV6-3 and TRBJ1-2; D is uncertain. V lost 8 bases, J lost 5 bases, and 15 bases lay in between. From germline, CDR1 is MNHEY and CDR2 SVGEGT. This CDR3 has 13 residues. The CDR3 spells CASLNTGPYGYTF. CDR3 in DNA: TGTGCCAGCCTAAACACCGGACCTTATGGCTACACCTTC.

This clonotype was observed many times. The J gene is TRBJ2-1, the V gene TRBV20-1, with D possibly matching TRBD2 (5 bases). V lost 0 bases to trimming and J lost 4 bases, with 10 bases between them. Per the germline V gene, CDR1 is DFQATT and CDR2 is SNEGSKA (reference sequence). The CDR3 runs to 14 residues. CDR3 residues: CSARDLGSYNEQFF. The CDR3 region has the DNA TGCAGTGCTAGAGATCTAGGGAGTTACAATGAGCAGTTCTTC.

This sequence joins TRBV10-3 and TRBJ2-7, with 7 bases lining up with TRBD1. Losses at the gene ends were 2 bases for V and 5 bases for J; bases not matched to a gene: 3. Germline values: CDR1 ENHRY, CDR2 SYGVKD. The CDR3 length is 13 residues. The CDR3, as DNA: TGTGCCATCAGTGAGCCCGACAGGGACGAGCAGTACTTC. This encodes CAISEPDRDEQYF.

This clonotype has more than one count but fewer than ten. The CDR3 carries no conserved terminal phenylalanine or tryptophan, so it likely arises from a read error. The chain has TRBV2 and TRBJ1-1, with TRBD1 identical over 7 bases. Germline V gene lookup returns CDR1 SNHLY and CDR2 FYNNEI. The CDR3 has 15 residues. V lost 8 bases, J lost 2 bases, and 11 bases stayed unmatched. This CDR3 reads CASPNSGTENTEAFS. DNA of the CDR3: TGTGCCAGCCCTAACTCCGGGACAGAAAACACTGAAGCTTTCTCT.

This clonotype has a count of ten or more. This chain joins TRBV6-5 and TRBJ2-1, with D possibly called TRBD1 or TRBD2 (5 bases each). Germline-derived CDR1 and CDR2 are MNHEY and SVGAGI. The CDR3 spans 13 residues. V lost 9 bases, J lost 1 base, and 10 bases lay in between. The CDR3 reads CASGTRSYNEQFF. The CDR3 nucleotides read TGTGCCAGTGGGACGCGTTCCTACAATGAGCAGTTCTTC.

This clonotype appeared many times. The rearrangement joins TRBV6-4 to TRBJ2-1; possibly TRBD2 for D (5 bases). CDR3 length equals 13 residues. Per the germline V gene, CDR1 is MRHNA and CDR2 is SNTAGT. Trimming stripped 0 bases from V and 9 bases from J, with 9 bases between. CDR3 coding DNA: TGTGCCAGCAGTGACTCGGCTAGCTCTGAGCAGTTCTTC. This sequence encodes CASSDSASSEQFF.

This chain connects TRBV6-6 to TRBJ1-6; 7 positions agree with TRBD1. The CDR3 sequence is 14 residues long. V dropped 7 bases and J dropped 8; count of bases not matched to a gene: 8. CDR1 and CDR2 (germline): MNHNY, SVGAGI (reference sequence). The CDR3 is CASNTGVADSPLHF. The CDR3 coding sequence is TGTGCCAGCAACACAGGGGTTGCAGATTCACCCCTCCACTTT.

CDR3 region: CASSGLRLVEQYF. In DNA form, the CDR3 reads TGTGCCAGCAGTGGCCTGCGGTTAGTGGAGCAGTACTTC. V is TRBV2 and J is TRBJ2-7; D remains ambiguous. Trimming left V 4 bases short and J 7 bases short, with 14 bases between. The CDR3 length is 13 residues. Germline V lookup: CDR1 SNHLY, CDR2 FYNNEI.

A word on this clonotype: This clone may be a read error of a much larger clone one base away. The genes are TRBV6-5 and TRBJ2-1; D possibly corresponds to TRBD2 (5 bases). The length of the CDR3 is 13 residues. CDR1 and CDR2 (germline): MNHEY, SVGAGI. The CDR3 DNA reads TGTGCCAGCAGCGAGCGGATCTACAATGAGCGGTTCTTC. It is translated as CASSERIYNERFF.

This clonotype has a count of ten or more. J is TRBJ1-3 and V is TRBV12-3 or TRBV12-4; possible D gene TRBD1, 5 bases. CDR3 size: 13 residues. Trimming shortened V by 5 bases and J by 0 bases, and 5 bases separated the two germline ends. CDR3 sequence: CASSQGSGNTIYF. CDR3 sequence (DNA): TGTGCCAGCAGTCAGGGCTCTGGAAACACCATATATTTT.

This clonotype was recorded at least ten times. V and J are TRBV12-3 or TRBV12-4 and TRBJ2-3; 11 nucleotides agree with TRBD2. CDR3 length: 15 amino acids. V shed 4 bases, J shed 4 bases, and the junction held 4 bases outside the gene matches. CDR3 DNA: TGTGCCAGCAGTTCCCTAGCGGGGGGCGCAGATACGCAGTATTTT. Translation: CASSSLAGGADTQYF.

Only one count was recorded for this clonotype. The chain combines TRBV7-2 with TRBJ2-5; perhaps TRBD1 as D (6 bases). Trimming removed 3 bases from V and 3 bases from J, with 11 bases in between. CDR1 SGHTA and CDR2 FQGNSA come from the germline V gene. The CDR3 covers 14 residues. The CDR3 region has the DNA TGTGCCAGCAGCTTTAGGGGGAATAAAGAGACCCAGTACTTC. It specifies CASSFRGNKETQYF.

The J gene is TRBJ2-7, the V gene TRBV7-8; tentative D call: TRBD2 (6 bases). The CDR3 sequence is 16 residues long. Germline V lookup: CDR1 SGHVS, CDR2 FQNEAQ. V was clipped by 5 bases and J by 5 bases, with 22 bases between them. The CDR3 sequence: CASSTRENFALDEQYF. CDR3 coding DNA: TGTGCCAGCAGCACCCGGGAGAACTTCGCGCTGGACGAGCAGTACTTC.

This clonotype came up once. J is TRBJ2-7 and V is TRBV7-6; D assignment may be TRBD1 or TRBD2 (5 bases each). The CDR3 extends over 14 amino acids. CDR1 and CDR2 (germline): SGHVS, FNYEAQ. Trimming shortened V by 1 base and J by 6 bases, and 13 bases separated the two germline ends. CDR3 loop: CASSLDRWGTEQYF. The CDR3 DNA follows: TGTGCCAGCAGCTTAGATCGCTGGGGGACCGAGCAGTACTTC.

This clonotype has a count of ten or more. The chain has TRBV9 and TRBJ2-6; D is ambiguous. CDR1 is SGDLS, CDR2 YYNGEE, per germline. The CDR3 has 15 amino acids. Trimming stripped 0 bases from V and 0 bases from J, with 4 bases between. Here the CDR3 DNA reads TGTGCCAGCAGCGTAGCAGTCTCTGGGGCCAACGTCCTGACTTTC. It specifies CASSVAVSGANVLTF. Full variable domain (rest looked up from reference TRBV9 and TRBJ2-6): DSGVTQTPKHLITATGQRVTLRCSPRSGDLSVYWYQQSLDQGLQFLIQYYNGEERAKGNILERFSAQQFPDLHSELNLSSLELGDSALYFCASSVAVSGANVLTFGAGSRLTVL.

This clonotype was counted at least ten times. The chain links TRBV5-1 to TRBJ2-3; D call uncertain. Trimming removed 0 bases from V and 2 bases from J, with 7 bases in between. This CDR3 spans 14 amino acids. The V gene's germline CDR1 is SGHRS and CDR2 YFSETQ. CDR3 DNA: TGCGCCAGCAGCTTGGAGGCAGTCACAGATACGCAGTATTTT. This encodes CASSLEAVTDTQYF.

In its sample, this clonotype was seen once. V and J are TRBV10-2 and TRBJ2-5; 7 nucleotides line up with TRBD2. The CDR3 is 15 residues long. Germline V gene data show CDR1 as WSHSY and CDR2 as SAAADI. J lost 9 bases, V lost 2 bases, and 12 bases had no gene match. In DNA form, the CDR3 reads TGCGCCAGCAGTGAGGCCAGACTAGCCGCAGTGGCCCAGTACTTC. It is translated as CASSEARLAAVAQYF.

A few counts support this clonotype. The junction departs from germline at one end; a sequencing error may be responsible. The chain is built from TRBV13 and TRBJ1-1; 9 bases are shared with TRBD1. The CDR3 has 14 residues. Germline lookup yields CDR1 PRHDT and CDR2 FYEKMQ (reference sequence). CDR3 in amino acids: CASSKDRGYTKAFF. The DNA of the CDR3 is TGTGCCAGCAGCAAAGACAGGGGGTACACTAAAGCTTTCTTT.

This clonotype was seen repeatedly, ten times or more. CDR3 residues: CASSEGRVEQYF. The CDR3 DNA reads TGTGCCAGCAGTGAAGGAAGGGTCGAGCAGTACTTC. The chain couples TRBV6-1 to TRBJ2-7; no clear D. Germline V lookup: CDR1 MNHNS, CDR2 SASEGT. Trimming removed 1 base from V and 6 bases from J, with 7 bases in between. The CDR3 loop spans 12 amino acids.